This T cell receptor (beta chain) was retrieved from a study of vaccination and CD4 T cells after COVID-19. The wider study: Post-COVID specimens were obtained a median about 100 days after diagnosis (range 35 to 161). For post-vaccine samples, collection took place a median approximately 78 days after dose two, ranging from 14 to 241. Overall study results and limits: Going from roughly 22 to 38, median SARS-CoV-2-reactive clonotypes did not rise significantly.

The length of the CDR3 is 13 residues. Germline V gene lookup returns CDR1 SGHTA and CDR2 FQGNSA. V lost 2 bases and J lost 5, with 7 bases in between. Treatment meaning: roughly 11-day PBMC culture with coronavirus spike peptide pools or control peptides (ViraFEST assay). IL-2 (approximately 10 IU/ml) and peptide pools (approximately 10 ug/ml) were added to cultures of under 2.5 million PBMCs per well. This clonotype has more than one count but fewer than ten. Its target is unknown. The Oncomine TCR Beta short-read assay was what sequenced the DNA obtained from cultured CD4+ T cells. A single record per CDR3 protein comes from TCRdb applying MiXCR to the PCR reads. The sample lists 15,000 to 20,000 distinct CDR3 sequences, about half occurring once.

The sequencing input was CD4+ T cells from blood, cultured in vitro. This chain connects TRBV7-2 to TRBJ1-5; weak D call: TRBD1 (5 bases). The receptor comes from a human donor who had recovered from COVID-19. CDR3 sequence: CASSLRGHQPQHF. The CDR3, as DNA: TGTGCCAGCAGCTTAAGGGGACATCAGCCCCAGCATTTT.